Listed here are 26 T cell receptor beta chains from one sample, sequenced in a study of memory CD4+ T cells and cytomegalovirus serostatus. Repertoires were generated with immunoSEQ multiplex PCR, while TCRdb's copy carries only in-frame clones and drops some. The sample consists of 75,000 to 90,000 clones, approximately 80% of them appearing once. The sort gate was single viable CD3+CD4+CD8-CD45RO+ cells for memory CD4+ T cells. The specimen was memory CD4+ T cells from blood. The receptor set was obtained from an adult in good health and CMV-seronegative.

The J gene is TRBJ1-2, the V gene TRBV2; 7 bases align to TRBD1. Losses at the gene ends were 8 bases for V and 7 bases for J; bases not matched to a gene: 4. Germline V CDR1 and CDR2: SNHLY, FYNNEI. CDR3 length: 11 residues. The CDR3 sequence is CASQTGVGYTF. DNA of the CDR3: TGTGCCAGCCAAACAGGGGTTGGCTACACCTTC.

The rearrangement links TRBV19 to TRBJ1-5; 9 nucleotides agree with TRBD1. The V gene's germline CDR1 is LNHDA and CDR2 SQIVND (reference sequence). Losses at the gene ends were 7 bases for V and 4 bases for J; bases not matched to a gene: 5. The length of the CDR3 is 14 residues. The CDR3 region has the DNA TGTGCCAGTACCCTGACAGGGGGAAATCAGCCCCAGCATTTT. This gives the protein CASTLTGGNQPQHF. The variable domain in full, with the rest retrieved from reference TRBV19 and TRBJ1-5, is DGGITQSPKYLFRKEGQNVTLSCEQNLNHDAMYWYRQDPGQGLRLIYYSQIVNDFQKGDIAEGYSVSREKKESFPLTVTSAQKNPTAFYLCASTLTGGNQPQHFGDGTRLSIL.

The chain carries TRBV9 and TRBJ2-7, with 7 bases lining up with TRBD1. The CDR3 has 15 residues. The V and J ends lost 2 bases and 0 bases, in that order; junction bases with no gene match: 5. Germline values: CDR1 SGDLS, CDR2 YYNGEE. For the CDR3, the DNA is TGTGCCAGCAGCGTGTCACAGGGGCACTCCTACGAGCAGTACTTC. Its protein product is CASSVSQGHSYEQYF. Variable domain in full (rest from reference TRBV9 and TRBJ2-7): DSGVTQTPKHLITATGQRVTLRCSPRSGDLSVYWYQQSLDQGLQFLIQYYNGEERAKGNILERFSAQQFPDLHSELNLSSLELGDSALYFCASSVSQGHSYEQYFGPGTRLTVT.

This chain links TRBV10-3 with TRBJ1-2, with 8 positions matching TRBD1. The germline CDR1 and CDR2 sequences are ENHRY and SYGVKD. J lost 5 bases, V lost 2 bases, and 13 bases had no gene match. The CDR3 runs to 17 residues. Written as DNA, the CDR3 is TGTGCCATCAGTGAGACGGGACCAGGGGGCGCAGGATATGGCTACACCTTC. Protein sequence: CAISETGPGGAGYGYTF.

The chain is built from TRBV5-1 and TRBJ2-2; D not certain. Trimming cost V 1 base and J 0 bases, with 7 bases left between them. CDR3 size: 15 residues. Germline V gene data show CDR1 as SGHRS and CDR2 as YFSETQ. The CDR3 DNA reads TGCGCCAGCAGCTTGCTGGGCGCGAACACCGGGGAGCTGTTTTTT. This sequence encodes CASSLLGANTGELFF. Variable domain in full (rest from reference TRBV5-1 and TRBJ2-2): KAGVTQTPRYLIKTRGQQVTLSCSPISGHRSVSWYQQTPGQGLQFLFEYFSETQRNKGNFPGRFSGRQFSNSRSEMNVSTLELGDSALYLCASSLLGANTGELFFGEGSRLTVL.

The gene calls are TRBV19 and TRBJ2-3, with D hard to call. V gave up 7 bases and J gave up 6 bases, with 11 bases separating them. The CDR3 totals 12 residues. Germline V gives CDR1 LNHDA, CDR2 SQIVND (reference sequence). Written as DNA, the CDR3 is TGTGCCAGTACCGGGTCGATGGATACGCAGTATTTT. Its protein product is CASTGSMDTQYF.

This clone showed up just once. V is TRBV19 and J is TRBJ1-2; possible D gene TRBD1, 5 bases. V lost 0 bases and J 4 bases, leaving 9 bases between the germline ends. Germline CDR1 LNHDA, CDR2 SQIVND (reference sequence). The CDR3 spans 14 residues. CDR3 DNA sequence: TGTGCCAGTAGTATAGAGGGCAGGGCCTATGGCTACACCTTC. Translation gives CASSIEGRAYGYTF. The whole variable domain, remainder taken from reference TRBV19 and TRBJ1-2, is DGGITQSPKYLFRKEGQNVTLSCEQNLNHDAMYWYRQDPGQGLRLIYYSQIVNDFQKGDIAEGYSVSREKKESFPLTVTSAQKNPTAFYLCASSIEGRAYGYTFGSGTRLTVV.

This clone was seen only a few times. The same CDR3 also results from other DNA sequences found in this sample. The chain couples TRBV7-6 to TRBJ1-1; 7 nucleotides align to TRBD1. Germline CDR1 is SGHVS and CDR2 is FNYEAQ. The CDR3 runs 14 residues. The trim removed 1 base at V and 1 base at J, leaving 0 bases unmatched. The DNA for the CDR3 is TGTGCCAGCAGCTTAGGACAGGGGAACACTGAAGCTTTCTTT. Translated, it gives CASSLGQGNTEAFF.

The chain has TRBV7-9 and TRBJ2-4; 8 positions agree with TRBD2. The CDR3 runs 16 residues. Germline values: CDR1 SEHNR, CDR2 FQNEAQ (reference sequence). J lost 8 bases, V lost 3 bases, and 12 bases had no gene match. CDR3: CASSLRAGAGGDIQYF. The DNA of the CDR3 is TGTGCCAGCAGCTTGAGAGCAGGGGCCGGGGGGGACATTCAGTACTTC.

J is TRBJ1-5 and V is TRBV11-2; TRBD1 agrees at 10 bases. Germline loops: CDR1 SGHAT, CDR2 FQNNGV. The CDR3 is 16 amino acids. The V and J ends lost 4 bases and 2 bases, in that order; junction bases with no gene match: 5. The CDR3 loop reads CASSSRTGGGNQPQHF. Here the CDR3 DNA reads TGTGCCAGCAGCTCTCGGACAGGGGGAGGCAATCAGCCCCAGCATTTT. The variable domain in full, with the rest retrieved from reference TRBV11-2 and TRBJ1-5, is EAGVAQSPRYKIIEKRQSVAFWCNPISGHATLYWYQQILGQGPKLLIQFQNNGVVDDSQLPKDRFSAERLKGVDSTLKIQPAKLEDSAVYLCASSSRTGGGNQPQHFGDGTRLSIL.

The chain has TRBV7-2 and TRBJ2-2, with 7 positions matching TRBD1. The CDR3 sequence is 15 residues long. After removal of 4 bases from V and 4 bases from J, the junction contained 6 bases not matched to a gene. Germline V gene data show CDR1 as SGHTA and CDR2 as FQGNSA. CDR3 coding DNA: TGTGCCAGCAGCTCCGACAGGGTCCCCACCGGGGAGCTGTTTTTT. Translation: CASSSDRVPTGELFF.

The chain employs TRBV28 and TRBJ2-7; D unclear. The ends were cut back, 5 bases at V and 4 bases at J, with 18 bases in the middle. The CDR3 runs 15 residues. Germline assignment: CDR1 MDHEN and CDR2 SYDVKM. The CDR3 region has the DNA TGTGCCAGCAGTCCCCCACGCCTCGACGGGTACGAGCAGTACTTC. Its translation is CASSPPRLDGYEQYF.

The chain is built from TRBV5-1 and TRBJ2-2; possibly TRBD2 for D (5 bases). Germline V gives CDR1 SGHRS, CDR2 YFSETQ. The CDR3 runs to 14 residues. The ends were cut back, 5 bases at V and 3 bases at J, with 11 bases in the middle. The CDR3 here is CASSEGIDTGELFF. CDR3 nucleotide sequence: TGCGCCAGCAGTGAGGGCATAGACACCGGGGAGCTGTTTTTT. The complete variable domain, with remaining parts taken from reference TRBV5-1 and TRBJ2-2, reads KAGVTQTPRYLIKTRGQQVTLSCSPISGHRSVSWYQQTPGQGLQFLFEYFSETQRNKGNFPGRFSGRQFSNSRSEMNVSTLELGDSALYLCASSEGIDTGELFFGEGSRLTVL.

The gene calls are TRBV7-8 and TRBJ2-3; perhaps TRBD2 as D (5 bases). The CDR3 runs to 15 residues. CDR1 is SGHVS and CDR2 is FQNEAQ in the germline V gene. V was clipped by 6 bases and J by 5 bases, with 18 bases between them. The CDR3 loop is CASRLASLSLDTQYF. The CDR3 DNA sequence: TGTGCCAGCAGGTTGGCTAGCCTGAGCTTAGATACGCAGTATTTT.

The CDR3, as DNA: TGTGCCAGCAGTTCCATATACAATGAGCAGTTCTTC. It is translated as CASSSIYNEQFF. The gene calls are TRBV27 and TRBJ2-1; D uncertain. The V and J ends lost 4 bases and 4 bases respectively, with 5 bases between them. CDR3 size: 12 residues. Germline V gives CDR1 MNHEY, CDR2 SMNVEV (reference sequence).

The rearrangement links TRBV7-6 to TRBJ2-7, with D perhaps TRBD1 or TRBD2 (5 bases each). Germline V lookup: CDR1 SGHVS, CDR2 FNYEAQ. V lost 5 bases and J 6 bases, leaving 14 bases between the germline ends. The CDR3 extends over 13 amino acids. CDR3 nucleotide sequence: TGTGCCAGCAGCCGAGACAGAGGGGTCGAGCAGTACTTC. Residues: CASSRDRGVEQYF. The full variable domain, completed using reference TRBV7-6 and TRBJ2-7, is GAGVSQSPRYKVTKRGQDVALRCDPISGHVSLYWYRQALGQGPEFLTYFNYEAQQDKSGLPNDRFSAERPEGSISTLTIQRTEQRDSAMYRCASSRDRGVEQYFGPGTRLTVT.

The chain joins TRBV7-2 to TRBJ1-5, with D unclear. Trimming removed 0 bases at V and 7 bases at J, with 13 bases between. Germline V gene sequence: CDR1 SGHTA, CDR2 FQGNSA. CDR3 length: 15 residues. CDR3 coding DNA: TGTGCCAGCAGCTTAGCTCGGCAGGAAGGGCAGCCCCAGCATTTT. Its protein is CASSLARQEGQPQHF.

This clone was observed a single time. The chain recombines TRBV30 with TRBJ1-2, with D tentatively TRBD1 (6 bases). Between the trimmed V and J ends, which lost 2 bases and 6 bases, there was a span of 13 bases. The CDR3 has 13 amino acids. Germline values: CDR1 GTSNPN, CDR2 SVGIG (reference sequence). CDR3 protein: CAWSFLGGHGYTF. CDR3 DNA: TGTGCCTGGAGTTTCCTCGGGGGCCATGGCTACACCTTC. The full variable domain, rest sourced from reference TRBV30 and TRBJ1-2, is SQTIHQWPATLVQPVGSPLSLECTVEGTSNPNLYWYRQAAGRGLQLLFYSVGIGQISSEVPQNLSASRPQDRQFILSSKKLLLSDSGFYLCAWSFLGGHGYTFGSGTRLTVV.

This clone was seen a few times. The chain combines TRBV10-1 with TRBJ1-4, with D unresolved. Trimming took 6 bases from V and 8 from J, leaving 16 bases between them. Germline V gives CDR1 WNHNN, CDR2 SYGVQD (reference sequence). The CDR3 is 14 residues long. The CDR3 reads CASSVNSRPEKLFF. CDR3 nucleotide sequence: TGCGCCAGCAGCGTGAACTCCCGACCCGAAAAACTGTTTTTT.

This clone has a handful of counts. The J gene is TRBJ1-1, the V gene TRBV30; tentative D call: TRBD1 (5 bases). The CDR3 is 14 amino acids. In germline, CDR1 is GTSNPN, CDR2 SVGIG (reference sequence). Trimming left V 0 bases short and J 0 bases short, with 8 bases between. The CDR3 nucleotides are TGTGCCTGGAGTGTACGGGGCCTGAACACTGAAGCTTTCTTT. This gives the protein CAWSVRGLNTEAFF. The full variable domain, its missing parts supplied by reference TRBV30 and TRBJ1-1, is SQTIHQWPATLVQPVGSPLSLECTVEGTSNPNLYWYRQAAGRGLQLLFYSVGIGQISSEVPQNLSASRPQDRQFILSSKKLLLSDSGFYLCAWSVRGLNTEAFFGQGTRLTVV.

The chain has TRBV7-9 and TRBJ2-3; D gene unclear. The CDR3 contains 11 residues. V was clipped by 2 bases and J by 6 bases, with 3 bases between them. Germline V gene data show CDR1 as SEHNR and CDR2 as FQNEAQ (reference sequence). DNA for the CDR3: TGTGCCAGCAGCTTAAAGGATACGCAGTATTTT. Translation gives CASSLKDTQYF.

The chain is built from TRBV29-1 and TRBJ1-3, with no clear D. The CDR3 length is 15 residues. Trimming took off 5 bases at V and 0 bases at J, with 14 bases between the two ends. In germline, CDR1 is SQVTM, CDR2 ANQGSEA. The CDR3 region is CSVSQSFSSGNTIYF. The CDR3 bases are TGCAGCGTTTCCCAGTCCTTTAGCTCTGGAAACACCATATATTTT.

This clone appeared a few times. V gene TRBV10-3 combines with J gene TRBJ1-1; D not certain. Trimming removed 0 bases at V and 4 bases at J, with 6 bases between. The CDR3 is 13 residues long. CDR1 ENHRY and CDR2 SYGVKD come from the germline V gene. CDR3 loop: CAISESRSTEAFF. The CDR3 DNA is TGTGCCATCAGTGAGTCCCGGAGCACTGAAGCTTTCTTT.

This clone was seen more than once but under ten times. The CDR3 spells CASSGGGVTGAETQYF. CDR3 DNA sequence: TGTGCCAGCAGCGGGGGTGGTGTAACGGGGGCGGAGACCCAGTACTTC. The chain carries TRBV9 and TRBJ2-5, with D perhaps matching TRBD1 or TRBD2 (6 bases each). CDR3 length: 16 amino acids. Germline V gives CDR1 SGDLS, CDR2 YYNGEE. Trimming took 3 bases from V and 5 from J, leaving 20 bases between them.

The J gene is TRBJ2-1, the V gene TRBV5-1; 12 nucleotides align to TRBD2. V lost 2 bases, J lost 6 bases, and 9 bases stayed unmatched. The CDR3 sequence is 17 residues long. Germline assignment: CDR1 SGHRS and CDR2 YFSETQ. CDR3 sequence (DNA): TGCGCCAGCAGCTTCGGTCTAGCGGGGGGGCGTGGCAATGAGCAGTTCTTC. Its protein is CASSFGLAGGRGNEQFF.

This clone showed up just once. The chain combines TRBV7-2 with TRBJ2-5; D assignment may be TRBD1 or TRBD2 (6 bases each). Per the germline V gene, CDR1 is SGHTA and CDR2 is FQGNSA. V was shortened by 6 bases and J by 4 bases, with 18 bases between the two germline ends. The CDR3 runs to 15 residues. CDR3 DNA: TGTGCCAGCAGGACACAGGGAGGATACGGAGAGACCCAGTACTTC. This codes for CASRTQGGYGETQYF.